This TCR beta chain originates from a study of shared clonotypes between healthy human individuals. TCRdb's table, derived via immunoSEQ multiplex PCR, lists solely in-frame clones and lacks some. This table holds roughly 490,000 clones, 76% found once. J gave up 0 bases and V 1 base, and 17 bases lay outside the gene matches. Germline values: CDR1 SGHVS, CDR2 FNYEAQ. This CDR3 has 20 residues. The sequencing sample was made of PBMCs. The chain employs TRBV7-6 and TRBJ1-2; 7 nucleotides align to TRBD1. The clonotype was recovered from a woman aged 40-49 years in good health. Some clones in this sample may be carry-over from other donors' samples. The CDR3 reads CASSLDTGLDMTGTNYGYTF. The CDR3 coding sequence is TGTGCCAGCAGCTTAGATACAGGCCTGGACATGACAGGGACTAACTATGGCTACACCTTC.